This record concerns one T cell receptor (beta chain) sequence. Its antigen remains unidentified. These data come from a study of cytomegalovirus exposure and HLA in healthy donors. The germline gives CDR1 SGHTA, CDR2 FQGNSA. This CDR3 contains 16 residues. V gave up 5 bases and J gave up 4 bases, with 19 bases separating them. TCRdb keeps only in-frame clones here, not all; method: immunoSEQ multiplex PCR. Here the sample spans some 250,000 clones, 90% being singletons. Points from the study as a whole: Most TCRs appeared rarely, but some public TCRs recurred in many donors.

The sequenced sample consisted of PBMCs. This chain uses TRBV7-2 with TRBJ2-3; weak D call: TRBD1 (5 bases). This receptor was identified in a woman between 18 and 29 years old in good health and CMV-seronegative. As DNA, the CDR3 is TGTGCCAGCAGCCCTACTCTCTACAGGATCTCAGATACGCAGTATTTT. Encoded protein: CASSPTLYRISDTQYF.